This T cell receptor beta chain was found in a study of Ad26.COV2.S vaccination and SARS-CoV-2 variants. Study-wide results and caveats: Placebo recipients trailed vaccine recipients in spike-specific TCR breadth. Similar non-spike TCR breadth was seen in vaccine and placebo recipients. Total responses of T cells may have been underestimated by the analyses of TCR breadth and depth.

Here immunoSEQ multiplex PCR was the method, and the copy in TCRdb shows in-frame clones only, minus some. The data hold more than 300,000 clones, with about 85% observed a single time. With regard to this clone: Its antigen is still unknown.

Sample treatment: roughly 18 received Ad26.COV2.S at low or high dose, single or two shots; five or six received placebo; per-sample allocation not given. Material that was analyzed had been drawn on day 63 after the first vaccine or placebo injection. This receptor was taken from a person between 18 and 65 years old who received the Ad26.COV2.S COVID-19 vaccine or a placebo. The sample consisted of peripheral blood, taken in a trial of Ad26.COV2.S vaccine versus placebo.

CDR3 coding DNA: TGTGCCAGCATACGGGGTGTTAGCGGACTCAAAAACATTCAGTACTTC. It is translated as CASIRGVSGLKNIQYF. The chain employs TRBV6-6 and TRBJ2-4, with D tentatively TRBD2 (6 bases). The CDR3 covers 16 residues. V lost 7 bases to trimming and J lost 3 bases, with 19 bases between them. Germline V gives CDR1 MNHNY, CDR2 SVGAGI (reference sequence).